These 8 T cell receptor beta chains share one sample of origin, sequenced in a study of shared clonotypes between healthy human individuals. The data were produced by immunoSEQ multiplex PCR, yet TCRdb's version contains in-frame clones alone and is incomplete. Found here are about 1.4 million clones, more than 95% of them singletons; the top ten hold about 1%. Source material: naive CD4+ T cells sorted from blood. The sample's subset: CD45RA+ positively selected. Receptor source: a man aged 30 to 39 in good health.

The CDR3 region has the DNA TGTGCCAGCAGCTTGGGTCTAGCGGGGGGGGAGGTGCAGTATTTT. Its translation: CASSLGLAGGEVQYF. The chain is built from TRBV5-4 and TRBJ2-3, with 12 nucleotides matching TRBD2. V lost 0 bases, J lost 11 bases, and 7 bases stayed unmatched. Germline-derived CDR1 and CDR2 are SGHNT and YYREEE (reference sequence). CDR3 size: 15 residues. The complete variable domain, with remaining parts taken from reference TRBV5-4 and TRBJ2-3, reads ETGVTQSPTHLIKTRGQQVTLRCSSQSGHNTVSWYQQALGQGPQFIFQYYREEENGRGNFPPRFSGLQFPNYSSELNVNALELDDSALYLCASSLGLAGGEVQYFGPGTRLTVL.

CDR3: CASSIRQGSYNEQFF. The CDR3 DNA reads TGTGCCAGCAGCATTCGACAGGGTTCCTACAATGAGCAGTTCTTC. This chain links TRBV9 with TRBJ2-1; 7 nucleotides align to TRBD1. The CDR3 runs 15 residues. V trimming: 4 bases; J trimming: 1 base; junction bases outside the gene matches: 5. Per the germline V gene, CDR1 is SGDLS and CDR2 is YYNGEE.

The gene calls are TRBV7-2 and TRBJ1-1, with TRBD1 identical over 7 bases. Germline-derived CDR1 and CDR2 are SGHTA and FQGNSA. V shed 5 bases and J 0 bases; nucleotides not matched to a gene: 9. This CDR3 has 16 amino acids. This chain's CDR3 is CASSGAKGAMNTEAFF. The CDR3 region has the DNA TGTGCCAGCAGCGGCGCGAAGGGGGCAATGAACACTGAAGCTTTCTTT.

J is TRBJ1-1 and V is TRBV28, with D perhaps TRBD1 (5 bases). The germline V and J ends were trimmed by 2 bases and 7 bases, with 11 bases remaining between them. The CDR3 spans 13 residues. In germline, CDR1 is MDHEN, CDR2 SYDVKM. CDR3 in DNA: TGTGCCAGCAGTTTACCGGGGCCGGTTGAAGCTTTCTTT. Translating it yields CASSLPGPVEAFF.

This clone was seen just once. V is TRBV28 and J is TRBJ2-7; 11 nucleotides line up with TRBD2. CDR1 MDHEN and CDR2 SYDVKM come from the germline V gene. This CDR3 region has 15 residues. Trimming took 2 bases from V and 4 from J; bases not matched to a gene: 4. This CDR3 reads CASSLPGLAVYEQYF. For the CDR3, the DNA is TGTGCCAGCAGTTTACCGGGACTAGCGGTTTACGAGCAGTACTTC.

This clone was picked up one time. The genes are TRBV6-6 and TRBJ2-1; a weak D match, TRBD2 (6 bases). The CDR3 loop spans 13 amino acids. The germline CDR1 and CDR2 sequences are MNHNY and SVGAGI (reference sequence). Trimming left V 7 bases short and J 0 bases short, with 7 bases between. CDR3 region: CASIGSSYNEQFF. For the CDR3, the DNA is TGTGCCAGCATCGGGAGCTCCTACAATGAGCAGTTCTTC.

In its sample, this clone was seen once. The genes are TRBV5-1 and TRBJ2-3; no firm D call. CDR1 and CDR2 from the germline V gene are SGHRS and YFSETQ. V gave up 2 bases and J gave up 4 bases, with 8 bases separating them. The CDR3 runs to 13 residues. DNA of the CDR3: TGCGCCAGCAGCTTTGTGGCCCCAGATACGCAGTATTTT. Translated: CASSFVAPDTQYF. Variable domain in full (rest from reference TRBV5-1 and TRBJ2-3): KAGVTQTPRYLIKTRGQQVTLSCSPISGHRSVSWYQQTPGQGLQFLFEYFSETQRNKGNFPGRFSGRQFSNSRSEMNVSTLELGDSALYLCASSFVAPDTQYFGPGTRLTVL.

This sequence joins TRBV5-4 and TRBJ2-2; 9 nucleotides line up with TRBD2. J lost 7 bases, V lost 4 bases, and 14 bases had no gene match. Germline V gives CDR1 SGHNT, CDR2 YYREEE (reference sequence). The CDR3 consists of 17 residues. The CDR3 is CASSPTGSSGSHGELFF. CDR3 DNA sequence: TGTGCCAGCAGCCCTACCGGTAGTAGCGGGAGTCACGGGGAGCTGTTTTTT.